This T cell receptor beta chain was obtained from a study of neurological immune-mediated disorders. Across the study: A relapsing-remitting course was seen in most of the 34 multiple sclerosis patients and a secondary progressive course in 3. Study-wide findings and caveats: The multiple sclerosis repertoire cluster had no association with any clinical or MRI feature. In HTLV-1-associated myelopathy, TCR clonal expansion was greatest, and in multiple sclerosis it was least, below healthy controls.

Many counts were recorded for this clonotype. Its antigen is unidentified. With 3 bases removed from V and 0 bases from J, the gap between germline ends came to 11 bases. The CDR3 contains 14 residues. The V gene's germline CDR1 is DFQATT and CDR2 SNEGSKA (reference sequence). TCRdb reanalysed the 5' RACE reads using MiXCR and keeps one entry per CDR3 protein. The sample lists some 83,000 distinct CDR3 sequences; 2.5% to 3% were seen once. The TCR comes from a woman under 40 with multiple sclerosis. Sequenced input: PBMCs. The chain employs TRBV20-1 and TRBJ1-1; a weak D match, TRBD1 (6 bases). CDR3 in DNA: TGCAGTGCTAGGGAAGGGGGGATGAACACTGAAGCTTTCTTT. Protein: CSAREGGMNTEAFF.